The next 8 T cell receptor beta chains were all read from a single sample in a study of T-cell reconstitution after alpha-beta-depleted transplantation in children. Unique molecular identifiers were incorporated during preparation of the TCRbeta library. TCRdb called the PCR reads again in MiXCR, with one record for every CDR3 protein. The table records fewer than 700,000 distinct CDR3 sequences, 10% to 15% of them present only once. The starting material was PBMCs, mostly from graft donor cells, obtained 360 days after TCRalphabeta/CD19-depleted stem cell transplant. The source of these receptors is a male patient younger than 18 who had a stem cell transplant for acute myeloid leukemia, so the T cells may come from the graft donor.

The V gene is TRBV3-1, the J gene TRBJ2-6, with D maybe TRBD2 (5 bases). Trimming cost V 0 bases and J 7 bases, with 7 bases left between them. The germline V gene encodes CDR1 LGHDT and CDR2 YNNKEL (reference sequence). The CDR3 length is 14 residues. This chain's CDR3 is CASSQDPGANVLTF. CDR3 coding DNA: TGTGCCAGCAGCCAAGATCCGGGAGCCAACGTCCTGACTTTC.

This clonotype turned up a few times. J is TRBJ1-2 and V is TRBV5-1; D unresolved. The germline gives CDR1 SGHRS, CDR2 YFSETQ. Trimming shortened V by 6 bases and J by 2 bases, and 14 bases separated the two germline ends. This CDR3 is 14 amino acids long. CDR3 sequence: CASTGRGPNYGYTF. As DNA, the CDR3 is TGCGCCAGCACCGGACGAGGGCCCAACTATGGCTACACCTTC. Combining the CDR3 with reference TRBV5-1 and TRBJ1-2 gives the whole variable domain KAGVTQTPRYLIKTRGQQVTLSCSPISGHRSVSWYQQTPGQGLQFLFEYFSETQRNKGNFPGRFSGRQFSNSRSEMNVSTLELGDSALYLCASTGRGPNYGYTFGSGTRLTVV.

This clonotype occurred a few times. The V call is TRBV20-1, the J call TRBJ2-3; 9 bases map to TRBD2. This CDR3 comprises 14 residues. The junction had 7 bases not matched to a gene; V was cut back by 5 bases and J by 4 bases. The germline V gene encodes CDR1 DFQATT and CDR2 SNEGSKA (reference sequence). The CDR3 bases are TGCAGTGCTCACTTTAGCGGGAGCTCAGATACGCAGTATTTT. It specifies CSAHFSGSSDTQYF.

The V gene is TRBV12-3 or TRBV12-4, the J gene TRBJ2-5; TRBD2 aligns across 7 bases. V lost 6 bases to trimming and J lost 6 bases; unmatched junction nucleotides: 10. The CDR3 runs to 14 residues. Here the CDR3 DNA reads TGTGCCAGCAGCGTTAGCGGGCAGCAGAAGACCCAGTACTTC. This sequence encodes CASSVSGQQKTQYF.

This clonotype was seen more than once but under ten times. CDR3 in amino acids: CATSGGVYEQYF. DNA for the CDR3: TGTGCCACCTCCGGGGGGGTCTACGAGCAGTACTTC. V and J are TRBV21-1 and TRBJ2-7; TRBD2 is the table's D call and was not checked against the DNA. TRBV21-1 is shown as a pseudogene. The CDR3 runs to 12 residues.

The CDR3 coding sequence is TGCAGTGCTAGAGGGGTGTTCATGTCACCCCAGCATTTT. As protein: CSARGVFMSPQHF. V usage is TRBV20-1 and J usage is TRBJ1-5; no clear D gene. Germline loops: CDR1 DFQATT, CDR2 SNEGSKA (reference sequence). Trimming cost V 1 base and J 10 bases, with 14 bases left between them. The CDR3 is 13 residues long.

Of note for this clonotype: One end of the junction fails to match germline, which may point to a read error. This rearrangement joins TRBV7-7 to TRBJ2-1; TRBD2 aligns across 7 bases. The CDR3 totals 15 residues. The V gene's germline CDR1 is SSHAT and CDR2 FNYEAQ (reference sequence). Here the CDR3 reads CASSLHQGGFNEQFF. CDR3 DNA sequence: TGTGCTAGCAGCCTTCACCAGGGAGGGTTCAATGAGCAGTTCTTC. Looking up the rest from reference TRBV7-7 and TRBJ2-1 gives the full variable domain: GAGVSQSPRYKVTKRGQDVTLRCDPISSHATLYWYQQALGQGPEFLTYFNYEAQPDKSGLPSDRFSAERPEGSISTLTIQRTEQRDSAMYRCASSLHQGGFNEQFFGPGTRLTVL.

This clonotype was seen just once. No conserved phenylalanine or tryptophan ends this CDR3, so it is likely a read error. The rearrangement joins TRBV25-1 to TRBJ2-7, with 7 bases aligning to TRBD2. This CDR3 is built from 14 residues. V was pared by 3 bases and J by 5 bases, with 7 bases of the junction left unmatched. Germline V lookup: CDR1 MGHDK, CDR2 SYGVNS. CDR3 bases: TGTGCCAGCAGTGACCAGGGACTACGCGACGAGCAGTACTCC. Translation gives CASSDQGLRDEQYS.